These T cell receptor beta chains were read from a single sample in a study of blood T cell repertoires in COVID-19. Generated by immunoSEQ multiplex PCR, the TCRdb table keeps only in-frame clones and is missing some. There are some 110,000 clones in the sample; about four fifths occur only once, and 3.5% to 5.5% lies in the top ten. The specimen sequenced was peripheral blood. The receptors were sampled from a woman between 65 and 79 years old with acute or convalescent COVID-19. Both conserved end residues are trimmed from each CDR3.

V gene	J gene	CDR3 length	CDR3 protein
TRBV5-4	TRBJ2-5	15	ASSPPVSGGAGETQY
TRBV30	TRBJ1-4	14	AWSVGGAGANEKLF
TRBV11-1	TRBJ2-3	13	ASSLDPASTDTQY
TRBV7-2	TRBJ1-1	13	ASSPRLDRGTEAF
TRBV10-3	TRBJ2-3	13	AISEAGRSTDTQY
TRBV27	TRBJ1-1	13	ASSLGRTSNTEAF
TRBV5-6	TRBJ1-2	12	ASRVAGRNYGYT
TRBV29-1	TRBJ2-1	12	SAGGTGTYNEQF
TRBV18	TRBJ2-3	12	ASSPPARGDTQY
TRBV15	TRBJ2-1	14	ATNHVGGFSYNEQF
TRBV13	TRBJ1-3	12	ASSLRGSGNTIY
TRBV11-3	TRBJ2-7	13	ASSLSARGSYEQY
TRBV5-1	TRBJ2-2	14	ASSPLAGVNTGELF
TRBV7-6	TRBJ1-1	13	ASSLNQGAATEAF
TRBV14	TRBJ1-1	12	ASSRNTKNTEAF
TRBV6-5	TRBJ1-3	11	ASSYSRGNTIY